This is a list of T cell receptor beta chains from one sample in a study of blood T cell repertoires in COVID-19. TCRdb's table, derived via immunoSEQ multiplex PCR, lists solely in-frame clones and lacks some. The sample lists 200,000 to 300,000 clones, more than 75% occurring once. The sample consisted of peripheral blood. The receptors here all came from a young woman who had recovered from COVID-19. Both conserved end residues are part of each CDR3. A D gene is named only where the DNA matches it firmly. Not all rows give a size; the values are once, few, many and, for expanded clones, a class.

V gene: TRBV5-1
clone size: once
CDR3 length: 12
J gene: TRBJ1-1
D gene: .
CDR3 protein: CASRLTETEAFF
CDR3 DNA: TGCGCCAGCAGATTGACTGAAACCGAAGCTTTCTTT

V gene: TRBV5-1
clone size: .
CDR3 length: 18
J gene: TRBJ2-3
D gene: TRBD2
CDR3 protein: CASSLARGGPLNTDTQYF
CDR3 DNA: TGCGCCAGCAGCTTGGCGCGCGGGGGGCCTCTAAACACAGATACGCAGTATTTT

V gene: TRBV28
clone size: few
CDR3 length: 13
J gene: TRBJ2-5
D gene: TRBD1
CDR3 protein: CASRTGLWETQYF
CDR3 DNA: TGTGCCAGCAGGACAGGGTTATGGGAGACCCAGTACTTC

V gene: TRBV6-5
clone size: .
CDR3 length: 15
J gene: TRBJ2-7
D gene: TRBD2
CDR3 protein: CASAGLASRGYEQYF
CDR3 DNA: TGTGCCAGCGCGGGACTAGCGTCGAGGGGCTACGAGCAGTACTTC

V gene: TRBV7-9
clone size: .
CDR3 length: 15
J gene: TRBJ2-7
D gene: TRBD2
CDR3 protein: CASSLDSSGPYEQYF
CDR3 DNA: TGTGCCAGCAGCTTAGATTCTAGCGGACCTTACGAGCAGTACTTC

V gene: TRBV18
clone size: .
CDR3 length: 15
J gene: TRBJ2-7
D gene: TRBD2
CDR3 protein: CASSPTRTSGYEQYF
CDR3 DNA: TGTGCCAGCTCGCCCACCCGGACTAGCGGATACGAGCAGTACTTC

V gene: TRBV20-1
clone size: .
CDR3 length: 13
J gene: TRBJ2-5
D gene: TRBD1
CDR3 protein: CSASYRGQETQYF
CDR3 DNA: TGCAGTGCTAGTTACAGGGGACAAGAGACCCAGTACTTC

V gene: TRBV3-1/TRBV3-2
clone size: .
CDR3 length: 18
J gene: TRBJ1-3
D gene: .
CDR3 protein: CASSQVRTGPFSGNTIYF
CDR3 DNA: TGTGCCAGCAGCCAAGTTCGTACAGGGCCTTTCTCTGGAAACACCATATATTTT

V gene: TRBV5-6
clone size: .
CDR3 length: 12
J gene: TRBJ1-2
D gene: TRBD1
CDR3 protein: CASGQGPYGYTF
CDR3 DNA: TGTGCCAGCGGACAGGGCCCCTATGGCTACACCTTC

V gene: TRBV4-1
clone size: .
CDR3 length: 16
J gene: TRBJ1-2
D gene: TRBD1
CDR3 protein: CASSRQGSNWDYGYTF
CDR3 DNA: TGCGCCAGCAGCCGACAGGGCTCGAATTGGGACTATGGCTACACCTTC

V gene: TRBV7-9
clone size: .
CDR3 length: 14
J gene: TRBJ1-2
D gene: TRBD1
CDR3 protein: CASTQQGGAYGYTF
CDR3 DNA: TGTGCCAGCACCCAACAGGGGGGGGCCTATGGCTACACCTTC

V gene: TRBV3-1/TRBV3-2
clone size: .
CDR3 length: 14
J gene: TRBJ1-2
D gene: .
CDR3 protein: CASSREGHNYGYTF
CDR3 DNA: TGTGCCAGCAGCCGAGAGGGACATAACTATGGCTACACCTTC

V gene: TRBV9
clone size: once
CDR3 length: 17
J gene: TRBJ2-3
D gene: .
CDR3 protein: CASTSSERAGATDTQYF
CDR3 DNA: TGTGCCAGCACCTCCTCCGAGCGGGCGGGGGCCACAGATACGCAGTATTTT

V gene: TRBV27
clone size: once
CDR3 length: 18
J gene: TRBJ2-1
D gene: .
CDR3 protein: CASSFRRSSVLSYNEQFF
CDR3 DNA: TGTGCCAGCAGTTTCCGCCGGAGTTCCGTGCTAAGCTACAATGAGCAGTTCTTC

V gene: TRBV19
clone size: .
CDR3 length: 13
J gene: TRBJ2-5
D gene: .
CDR3 protein: CASSIGQKETQYF
CDR3 DNA: TGTGCCAGTAGTATTGGACAGAAGGAGACCCAGTACTTC

V gene: TRBV9
clone size: .
CDR3 length: 13
J gene: TRBJ2-3
D gene: .
CDR3 protein: CASSLRLTDTQYF
CDR3 DNA: TGTGCCAGCAGCCTCCGGTTAACAGATACGCAGTATTTT

V gene: TRBV4-1
clone size: .
CDR3 length: 15
J gene: TRBJ1-2
D gene: TRBD1
CDR3 protein: CASSRLAQGAGGYTF
CDR3 DNA: TGCGCCAGCAGCCGTTTAGCACAGGGGGCAGGAGGCTACACCTTC

V gene: TRBV29-1
clone size: .
CDR3 length: 15
J gene: TRBJ2-5
D gene: TRBD2
CDR3 protein: CSALPSGGAQETQYF
CDR3 DNA: TGCAGCGCCCTCCCCAGCGGGGGGGCCCAAGAGACCCAGTACTTC

V gene: TRBV7-2
clone size: .
CDR3 length: 15
J gene: TRBJ2-7
D gene: .
CDR3 protein: CASSARLGPSYEQYF
CDR3 DNA: TGTGCCAGCAGCGCCCGACTGGGGCCCTCCTACGAGCAGTACTTC

V gene: TRBV11-1
clone size: .
CDR3 length: 16
J gene: TRBJ2-5
D gene: TRBD2
CDR3 protein: CASSDRLAGGRETQYF
CDR3 DNA: TGTGCCAGCAGCGACAGACTAGCGGGGGGGCGAGAGACCCAGTACTTC

V gene: TRBV27
clone size: many
CDR3 length: 15
J gene: TRBJ2-2
D gene: .
CDR3 protein: CASSLGGGATGELFF
CDR3 DNA: TGTGCCAGCAGTTTAGGAGGGGGGGCCACCGGGGAGCTGTTTTTT

V gene: TRBV12-5
clone size: .
CDR3 length: 15
J gene: TRBJ1-3
D gene: .
CDR3 protein: CASGLDSLTGNTIYF
CDR3 DNA: TGTGCTAGTGGTTTGGATAGTTTAACTGGAAACACCATATATTTT

V gene: TRBV19
clone size: .
CDR3 length: 15
J gene: TRBJ1-2
D gene: .
CDR3 protein: CASSQYLGSNYGYTF
CDR3 DNA: TGTGCCAGTAGTCAATATTTGGGCTCTAACTATGGCTACACCTTC

V gene: TRBV9
clone size: .
CDR3 length: 16
J gene: TRBJ1-4
D gene: TRBD1
CDR3 protein: CASSVSPGQLNEKLFF
CDR3 DNA: TGTGCCAGCAGCGTCTCCCCGGGACAGCTTAATGAAAAACTGTTTTTT

V gene: TRBV11-3
clone size: .
CDR3 length: 14
J gene: TRBJ2-7
D gene: .
CDR3 protein: CASSLGRDSYEQYF
CDR3 DNA: TGTGCCAGCAGCTTAGGCAGGGACTCCTACGAGCAGTACTTC

V gene: TRBV3-1/TRBV3-2
clone size: .
CDR3 length: 16
J gene: TRBJ1-2
D gene: TRBD1
CDR3 protein: CASSQDPRTGSAGYTF
CDR3 DNA: TGTGCCAGCAGCCAAGATCCCCGGACAGGGTCGGCTGGCTACACCTTC

V gene: TRBV10-3
clone size: .
CDR3 length: 13
J gene: TRBJ1-1
D gene: TRBD1
CDR3 protein: CATLAGTGNEAFF
CDR3 DNA: TGTGCCACACTAGCCGGGACAGGGAACGAAGCTTTCTTT

V gene: TRBV25-1
clone size: .
CDR3 length: 13
J gene: TRBJ2-5
D gene: .
CDR3 protein: CASSDRVKETQYF
CDR3 DNA: TGTGCCAGCAGTGACAGGGTCAAAGAGACCCAGTACTTC

V gene: TRBV7-2
clone size: .
CDR3 length: 15
J gene: TRBJ1-2
D gene: TRBD1
CDR3 protein: CASSLGQSENYGYTF
CDR3 DNA: TGTGCCAGCAGCTTGGGACAGTCGGAAAACTATGGCTACACCTTC

V gene: TRBV6-5
clone size: .
CDR3 length: 14
J gene: TRBJ2-7
D gene: TRBD1
CDR3 protein: CASSYGDSKYEQYF
CDR3 DNA: TGTGCCAGCAGTTACGGGGACAGCAAATACGAGCAGTACTTC

V gene: TRBV5-1
clone size: .
CDR3 length: 13
J gene: TRBJ2-3
D gene: .
CDR3 protein: CASSLRSADTQYF
CDR3 DNA: TGCGCCAGCAGCTTGAGGAGCGCAGATACGCAGTATTTT

V gene: TRBV14
clone size: .
CDR3 length: 19
J gene: TRBJ2-1
D gene: TRBD2
CDR3 protein: CASSQDARRGGLSRNEQFF
CDR3 DNA: TGTGCCAGCAGCCAAGATGCGCGGCGGGGGGGCTTAAGTCGGAATGAGCAGTTCTTC

V gene: TRBV9
clone size: .
CDR3 length: 16
J gene: TRBJ2-1
D gene: TRBD1
CDR3 protein: CASSATGGLSYNEQFF
CDR3 DNA: TGTGCCAGCAGCGCGACAGGGGGCCTCTCCTACAATGAGCAGTTCTTC

V gene: TRBV27
clone size: .
CDR3 length: 15
J gene: TRBJ2-7
D gene: TRBD1
CDR3 protein: CASSPHRGATYEQYF
CDR3 DNA: TGTGCCAGCAGTCCACACAGGGGGGCTACCTACGAGCAGTACTTC

V gene: TRBV5-6
clone size: .
CDR3 length: 13
J gene: TRBJ2-7
D gene: TRBD1
CDR3 protein: CASSPGGGYEQYF
CDR3 DNA: TGTGCCAGCAGTCCAGGGGGCGGTTACGAGCAGTACTTC

V gene: TRBV27
clone size: .
CDR3 length: 13
J gene: TRBJ2-7
D gene: .
CDR3 protein: CASSPSPTYEQYF
CDR3 DNA: TGTGCCAGCAGTCCCAGCCCGACTTACGAGCAGTACTTC

V gene: TRBV9
clone size: .
CDR3 length: 13
J gene: TRBJ1-6
D gene: .
CDR3 protein: CASSVEQNSPLHF
CDR3 DNA: TGTGCCAGCAGCGTAGAACAGAATTCACCCCTCCACTTT

V gene: TRBV5-6
clone size: .
CDR3 length: 15
J gene: TRBJ2-1
D gene: TRBD1
CDR3 protein: CASSLRDRQYNEQFF
CDR3 DNA: TGTGCCAGCAGCTTGAGGGACAGACAGTACAATGAGCAGTTCTTC

V gene: TRBV5-1
clone size: .
CDR3 length: 14
J gene: TRBJ2-3
D gene: TRBD1
CDR3 protein: CASKPGQSPDTQYF
CDR3 DNA: TGCGCCAGCAAACCGGGACAGTCCCCAGATACGCAGTATTTT

V gene: TRBV7-9
clone size: .
CDR3 length: 16
J gene: TRBJ1-6
D gene: TRBD1
CDR3 protein: CASSRTGGANNSPLHF
CDR3 DNA: TGTGCCAGCAGCCGGACAGGGGGCGCAAATAATTCACCCCTCCACTTT

V gene: TRBV5-1
clone size: few
CDR3 length: 13
J gene: TRBJ2-7
D gene: .
CDR3 protein: CASSLTASYEQYF
CDR3 DNA: TGCGCCAGCAGCTTGACAGCCTCCTACGAGCAGTACTTC

V gene: TRBV6-2/TRBV6-3
clone size: .
CDR3 length: 17
J gene: TRBJ2-5
D gene: TRBD2
CDR3 protein: CASSEWASGSYQETQYF
CDR3 DNA: TGTGCCAGCAGCGAATGGGCTAGCGGGTCATATCAAGAGACCCAGTACTTC

V gene: TRBV10-3
clone size: .
CDR3 length: 13
J gene: TRBJ2-2
D gene: .
CDR3 protein: CAIRSQGTGELFF
CDR3 DNA: TGTGCCATCAGGAGTCAGGGGACCGGGGAGCTGTTTTTT

V gene: TRBV30
clone size: .
CDR3 length: 13
J gene: TRBJ2-4
D gene: TRBD1
CDR3 protein: CAWSGEGQGIQYF
CDR3 DNA: TGTGCCTGGAGTGGGGAGGGACAGGGAATTCAGTACTTC

V gene: TRBV27
clone size: .
CDR3 length: 17
J gene: TRBJ1-1
D gene: .
CDR3 protein: CASSLAAGGGLGTEAFF
CDR3 DNA: TGTGCCAGCAGTTTAGCTGCCGGGGGGGGGCTGGGCACTGAAGCTTTCTTT

V gene: TRBV3-1/TRBV3-2
clone size: .
CDR3 length: 16
J gene: TRBJ1-4
D gene: .
CDR3 protein: CASSQGPTTANEKLFF
CDR3 DNA: TGTGCCAGCAGCCAAGGCCCTACGACAGCTAATGAAAAACTGTTTTTT

V gene: TRBV7-6
clone size: .
CDR3 length: 18
J gene: TRBJ2-6
D gene: .
CDR3 protein: CASSQRPGVPSGANVLTF
CDR3 DNA: TGTGCCAGCAGCCAAAGGCCAGGGGTCCCCTCTGGGGCCAACGTCCTGACTTTC

V gene: TRBV30
clone size: .
CDR3 length: 13
J gene: TRBJ1-1
D gene: .
CDR3 protein: CAWSVGRGGEAFF
CDR3 DNA: TGTGCCTGGAGTGTAGGGCGGGGAGGAGAAGCTTTCTTT

V gene: TRBV7-6
clone size: once
CDR3 length: 16
J gene: TRBJ2-3
D gene: TRBD1
CDR3 protein: CASSLVAQGASDTQYF
CDR3 DNA: TGTGCCAGCAGCTTAGTTGCGCAGGGGGCTTCAGATACGCAGTATTTT

V gene: TRBV6-5
clone size: .
CDR3 length: 14
J gene: TRBJ1-2
D gene: .
CDR3 protein: CASSPRDGVGGYTF
CDR3 DNA: TGTGCCAGCAGTCCCAGGGATGGGGTAGGAGGCTACACCTTC

V gene: TRBV6-6
clone size: .
CDR3 length: 14
J gene: TRBJ2-7
D gene: .
CDR3 protein: CASSPREGTYEQYF
CDR3 DNA: TGTGCCAGCAGCCCACGAGAGGGCACCTACGAGCAGTACTTC

V gene: TRBV6-2/TRBV6-3
clone size: .
CDR3 length: 16
J gene: TRBJ1-2
D gene: TRBD1
CDR3 protein: CASSPGTAKINYGYTF
CDR3 DNA: TGTGCCAGCAGTCCCGGGACAGCAAAAATTAACTATGGCTACACCTTC

V gene: TRBV15
clone size: .
CDR3 length: 14
J gene: TRBJ1-5
D gene: .
CDR3 protein: CATSRAERFQPQHF
CDR3 DNA: TGTGCCACCAGCAGAGCGGAGAGATTTCAGCCCCAGCATTTT

V gene: TRBV6-5
clone size: .
CDR3 length: 14
J gene: TRBJ2-7
D gene: TRBD1
CDR3 protein: CASGLTGGYYEQYF
CDR3 DNA: TGTGCCAGCGGTTTGACAGGGGGGTACTACGAGCAGTACTTC

V gene: TRBV5-6
clone size: .
CDR3 length: 17
J gene: TRBJ1-1
D gene: TRBD1
CDR3 protein: CASSDRRTGGLYTEAFF
CDR3 DNA: TGTGCCAGCAGCGACCGGAGGACAGGGGGTTTGTACACTGAAGCTTTCTTT

V gene: TRBV11-2
clone size: .
CDR3 length: 15
J gene: TRBJ1-2
D gene: .
CDR3 protein: CASSLAGRGGYGYTF
CDR3 DNA: TGTGCCAGCAGCTTAGCGGGGAGAGGGGGCTATGGCTACACCTTC

V gene: TRBV7-2
clone size: .
CDR3 length: 13
J gene: TRBJ2-5
D gene: .
CDR3 protein: CASSSLLAAAQYF
CDR3 DNA: TGTGCCAGCAGCTCGCTTTTGGCGGCGGCCCAGTACTTC

V gene: TRBV11-2
clone size: .
CDR3 length: 13
J gene: TRBJ1-4
D gene: .
CDR3 protein: CASSLVQSNKLFF
CDR3 DNA: TGTGCCAGCAGCTTAGTACAGAGCAATAAACTGTTTTTT

V gene: TRBV5-1
clone size: .
CDR3 length: 11
J gene: TRBJ2-3
D gene: .
CDR3 protein: CASRERDTQYF
CDR3 DNA: TGCGCCAGCAGGGAGAGAGATACGCAGTATTTT